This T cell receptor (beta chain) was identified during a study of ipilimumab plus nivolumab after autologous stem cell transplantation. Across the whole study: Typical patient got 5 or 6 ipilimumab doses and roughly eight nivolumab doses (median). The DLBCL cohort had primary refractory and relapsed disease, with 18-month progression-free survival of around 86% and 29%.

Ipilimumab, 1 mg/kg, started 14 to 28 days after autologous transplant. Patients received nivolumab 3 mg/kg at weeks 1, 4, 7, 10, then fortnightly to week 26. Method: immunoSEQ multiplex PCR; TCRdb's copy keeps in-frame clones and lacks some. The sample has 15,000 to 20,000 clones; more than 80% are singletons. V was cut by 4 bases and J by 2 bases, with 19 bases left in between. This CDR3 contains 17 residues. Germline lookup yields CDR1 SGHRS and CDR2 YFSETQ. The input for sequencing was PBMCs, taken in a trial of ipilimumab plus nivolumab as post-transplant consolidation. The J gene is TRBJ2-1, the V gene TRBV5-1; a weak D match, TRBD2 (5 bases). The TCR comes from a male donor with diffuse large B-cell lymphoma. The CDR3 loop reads CASSRGSSSAAYNEQFF. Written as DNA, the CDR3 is TGCGCCAGCAGCCGCGGGTCTAGCTCGGCCGCCTACAATGAGCAGTTCTTC.